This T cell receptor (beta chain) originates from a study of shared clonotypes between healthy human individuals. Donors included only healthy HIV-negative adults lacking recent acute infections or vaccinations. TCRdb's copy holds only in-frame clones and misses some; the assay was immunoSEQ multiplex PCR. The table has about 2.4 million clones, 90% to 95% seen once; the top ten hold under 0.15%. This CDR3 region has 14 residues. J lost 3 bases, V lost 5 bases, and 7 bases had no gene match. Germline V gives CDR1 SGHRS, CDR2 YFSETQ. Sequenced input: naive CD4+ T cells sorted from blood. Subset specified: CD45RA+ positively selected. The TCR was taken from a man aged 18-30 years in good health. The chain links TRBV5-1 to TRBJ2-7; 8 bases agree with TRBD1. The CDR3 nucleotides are TGCGCCAGCAGAATCTCCGGGACAGGCTACGAGCAGTACTTC. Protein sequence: CASRISGTGYEQYF.